This TCR beta chain stems from a study of graft-versus-host responses after intestinal transplantation. The study's findings and limits: GvH clones appeared in recipient marrow, some first in ileum or blood.

There are 13 residues in the CDR3. Germline lookup yields CDR1 SGHAT and CDR2 FQNNGV. Trimming removed 5 bases from V and 8 bases from J, with 15 bases in between. The method was immunoSEQ multiplex PCR; TCRdb's version includes in-frame clones alone and lacks a portion of them. This table holds more than 70,000 clones, around 90% found once. Points on this clone: Its antigen is as yet unknown.

The TCR was taken from a human donor who was the organ donor for an intestinal transplant. The chain has TRBV11-2 and TRBJ1-2; TRBD1 is a possible D gene (5 bases). This material consisted of unstimulated CD8+ T cells sorted from spleen or lymph node cells, taken before transplant. The CDR3 region is CASSSPGMYGYTF. CDR3 DNA sequence: TGTGCCAGCAGCAGCCCAGGGATGTACGGCTACACCTTC.